These 24 T cell receptor beta chains came from one sample sequenced in a study of cytomegalovirus exposure and HLA in healthy donors. Researchers ran the PCR with 60 Vbeta and 13 Jbeta primers. Generated by immunoSEQ multiplex PCR, the TCRdb table keeps only in-frame clones and is missing some. The profile shows approximately 110,000 clones, around 60% of them singletons. Sequencing was carried out using PBMCs. These receptors originate from a man aged 30 to 39 in good health and CMV-seropositive.

The chain is built from TRBV6-6 and TRBJ1-1, with a tentative D call TRBD1 (5 bases). CDR3 length: 14 residues. The V end lost 6 bases, the J end lost 0 bases, and 11 bases lay between the germline ends. Germline V gene sequence: CDR1 MNHNY, CDR2 SVGAGI (reference sequence). The CDR3 loop reads CASSPLTVNTEAFF. CDR3 DNA sequence: TGTGCCAGCAGCCCGTTGACAGTGAACACTGAAGCTTTCTTT.

This clone was observed a few times. The chain links TRBV6-1 to TRBJ2-5; 11 nucleotides align to TRBD2. The V segment lost 6 bases and the J segment 4 bases; nucleotides outside the gene matches: 7. Germline CDR1 and CDR2: MNHNS and SASEGT. The CDR3 loop spans 15 amino acids. In DNA, the CDR3 is TGTGCCAGCAGAGAGGTAGCGGGGGGGTCAGAGACCCAGTACTTC. The encoded protein is CASREVAGGSETQYF.

The sample holds a few counts of this clone. This sequence joins TRBV19 and TRBJ1-5; possible D gene TRBD1, 5 bases. Germline-derived CDR1 and CDR2 are LNHDA and SQIVND (reference sequence). V shed 8 bases and J shed 0 bases, with 11 bases lying between them. The CDR3 has 14 amino acids. This CDR3 reads CASGNRNSNQPQHF. The CDR3 DNA follows: TGTGCCAGTGGAAACAGGAATAGCAATCAGCCCCAGCATTTT.

The CDR3 sequence is CASSLWVSGYQETQYF. CDR3 coding DNA: TGTGCCAGCAGCCTCTGGGTCAGCGGGTACCAAGAGACCCAGTACTTC. This sequence joins TRBV2 and TRBJ2-5, with a weak D call TRBD2 (6 bases). V lost 6 bases, J lost 0 bases, and 17 bases lay in between. This CDR3 region has 16 residues. Looked up from germline, CDR1 is SNHLY and CDR2 is FYNNEI.

The rearrangement joins TRBV19 to TRBJ2-1; 9 bases line up with TRBD2. CDR3 length equals 13 residues. The V segment lost 1 base and the J segment 13 bases; nucleotides outside the gene matches: 5. Germline V CDR1 and CDR2: LNHDA, SQIVND (reference sequence). The CDR3 region has the DNA TGTGCCAGTAGTATAGGCCTAGCGGGGCACCAGTTCTTC. Encoded protein: CASSIGLAGHQFF.

The chain employs TRBV6-1 and TRBJ1-4; D gene unclear. The germline gives CDR1 MNHNS, CDR2 SASEGT. Trimming removed 3 bases at V and 7 bases at J, with 15 bases between. The CDR3 loop spans 15 amino acids. This CDR3 reads CASSDRKRVIEKLFF. The CDR3 nucleotides are TGTGCCAGCAGTGATCGGAAGAGGGTAATTGAAAAACTGTTTTTT.

The chain joins TRBV7-9 to TRBJ2-1, with D possibly matching TRBD2 (5 bases). Trimming took 6 bases from V and 4 from J, leaving 13 bases between them. The CDR3 runs to 14 residues. Germline CDR1 reads SEHNR; CDR2 reads FQNEAQ (reference sequence). CDR3 residues: CASSSGSGYNEQFF. The CDR3 nucleotides read TGTGCCAGCAGTTCTGGGAGCGGTTACAATGAGCAGTTCTTC.

The chain carries TRBV5-5 and TRBJ2-2; D is perhaps TRBD2 (6 bases). The V and J ends lost 6 bases and 4 bases respectively, with 16 bases between them. Germline lookup yields CDR1 SGHKS and CDR2 YYEKEE (reference sequence). CDR3 size: 15 residues. The CDR3: CASTLDGGGTGELFF. CDR3 nucleotides: TGTGCCAGCACCCTCGACGGGGGAGGCACCGGGGAGCTGTTTTTT.

This clone showed up just a few times. This sequence joins TRBV6-5 and TRBJ1-5; no firm D call. Trimming removed 2 bases at V and 4 bases at J, with 6 bases between. CDR1 is MNHEY, CDR2 SVGAGI, per germline. The CDR3 covers 13 residues. CDR3 residues: CASSYRGNQPQHF. The CDR3 DNA is TGTGCCAGCAGTTACCGAGGTAATCAGCCCCAGCATTTT.

The chain is built from TRBV9 and TRBJ1-2; tentative D call: TRBD1 (5 bases). The CDR3 totals 13 residues. The germline V gene has CDR1 SGDLS and CDR2 YYNGEE. V gave up 5 bases and J gave up 2 bases, with 10 bases separating them. In nucleotides, the CDR3 is TGTGCCAGCAGTCATACAGGAAACTATGGCTACACCTTC. This translates into CASSHTGNYGYTF.

This chain joins TRBV4-2 and TRBJ2-3; the match to TRBD2 covers 10 bases. Germline loops: CDR1 LGHNA, CDR2 YNFKEQ. The J segment lost 4 bases and the V segment lost 1 base, leaving 5 bases of the junction unmatched. The CDR3 sequence is 16 residues long. CDR3 region: CASSQAQRGGSDTQYF. The CDR3 DNA sequence: TGTGCCAGCAGCCAAGCGCAGCGGGGGGGTTCAGATACGCAGTATTTT.

For this clone: The sample carries other DNA sequences with the same CDR3. The rearrangement uses TRBV19 and TRBJ2-2; perhaps TRBD1 as D (6 bases). The CDR3 contains 14 residues. V shed 9 bases and J shed 4 bases, with 15 bases lying between them. CDR1 is LNHDA and CDR2 is SQIVND in the germline V gene (reference sequence). CDR3 DNA sequence: TGTGCCAGCCGGTGGGAAGGGGGCACCGGGGAGCTGTTTTTT. Protein product: CASRWEGGTGELFF.

This clone was counted between two and nine times. The CDR3 sequence is CASSLMGTGTEAFF. In DNA form, the CDR3 reads TGTGCCAGCAGCTTAATGGGGACAGGGACTGAAGCTTTCTTT. V and J are TRBV7-2 and TRBJ1-1, with 9 bases that match TRBD1. This CDR3 has 14 amino acids. V lost 2 bases to trimming and J lost 5 bases; unmatched junction nucleotides: 3. The germline V gene encodes CDR1 SGHTA and CDR2 FQGNSA. Variable domain in full (rest from reference TRBV7-2 and TRBJ1-1): GAGVSQSPSNKVTEKGKDVELRCDPISGHTALYWYRQSLGQGLEFLIYFQGNSAPDKSGLPSDRFSAERTGGSVSTLTIQRTQQEDSAVYLCASSLMGTGTEAFFGQGTRLTVV.

The rearrangement links TRBV6-1 to TRBJ2-2, with a weak D call TRBD1 (5 bases). Germline V CDR1 and CDR2: MNHNS, SASEGT. The CDR3 consists of 9 residues. CDR3 sequence (DNA): TGTGTGGTGGGGCGGGAGCTGTTTTTT. Its protein product is CVVGRELFF.

This clone was picked up a small number of times. The chain employs TRBV9 and TRBJ1-2, with 7 bases identical to TRBD1. After removal of 0 bases from V and 4 bases from J, the junction contained 6 bases not matched to a gene. This CDR3 region has 15 residues. Per the germline V gene, CDR1 is SGDLS and CDR2 is YYNGEE. The DNA for the CDR3 is TGTGCCAGCAGCGTAGCTTGGAGACAGGGCTATGGCTACACCTTC. Translating gives CASSVAWRQGYGYTF.

This clone turned up a few times. This chain connects TRBV5-6 to TRBJ2-5; TRBD2 agrees at 10 bases. The germline gives CDR1 SGHDT, CDR2 YYEEEE. CDR3 length equals 14 residues. The V gene end was trimmed by 4 bases and the J gene end by 3 bases; junction bases not matched to a gene: 3. CDR3 amino acids: CASSPGLAEETQYF. The CDR3 DNA reads TGTGCCAGCAGCCCCGGACTAGCGGAAGAGACCCAGTACTTC.

The rearrangement joins TRBV4-1 to TRBJ2-3, with TRBD1 as a possible D gene (6 bases). This CDR3 is built from 14 residues. Trimming left V 4 bases short and J 6 bases short, with 14 bases between. The germline CDR1 and CDR2 sequences are MGHRA and YSYEKL. CDR3: CASSPEQGRDTQYF. The CDR3 DNA follows: TGCGCCAGCAGCCCCGAACAGGGAAGGGATACGCAGTATTTT.

The J gene is TRBJ1-4, the V gene TRBV5-6; 10 bases are a match to TRBD1. The CDR3 length is 15 residues. The germline gives CDR1 SGHDT, CDR2 YYEEEE. The junction had 6 bases not matched to a gene; V was cut back by 3 bases and J by 7 bases. CDR3 residues: CASSSGQGVGEKLFF. The CDR3 DNA is TGTGCCAGCAGCTCCGGACAGGGGGTCGGTGAAAAACTGTTTTTT.

This clone was seen a handful of times. The chain recombines TRBV9 with TRBJ2-7; D is unresolved. The CDR3 is 13 amino acids. From germline, CDR1 is SGDLS and CDR2 YYNGEE. Trimming took 4 bases from V and 3 from J, leaving 11 bases between them. CDR3 in DNA: TGTGCCAGCAGCCCACCAAGTAGCTACGAGCAGTACTTC. Translated, it gives CASSPPSSYEQYF.

This clone was recorded only once. The rearrangement uses TRBV11-2 and TRBJ1-3; D is possibly TRBD1 (5 bases). Germline loops: CDR1 SGHAT, CDR2 FQNNGV. This CDR3 comprises 15 residues. V was shortened by 1 base and J by 1 base, with 8 bases between the two germline ends. CDR3 nucleotide sequence: TGTGCCAGCAGCTTAGGGACACCATCTGGAAACACCATATATTTT. Residues: CASSLGTPSGNTIYF.

The chain recombines TRBV4-2 with TRBJ2-3, with a tentative D call TRBD1 (6 bases). V was shortened by 0 bases and J by 0 bases, with 10 bases between the two germline ends. CDR3 length: 16 amino acids. Germline lookup yields CDR1 LGHNA and CDR2 YNFKEQ. The CDR3 nucleotides are TGTGCCAGCAGCCAAGATAGGGGGTTCAGCACAGATACGCAGTATTTT. This sequence encodes CASSQDRGFSTDTQYF.

This clone occurred once. The chain carries TRBV11-2 and TRBJ2-5; possibly TRBD1 for D (5 bases). The CDR3 runs to 13 residues. V was trimmed by 6 bases and J by 5 bases, leaving 13 bases between them. Germline assignment: CDR1 SGHAT and CDR2 FQNNGV. The DNA for the CDR3 is TGTGCCAGCAGGGTGCAGGGCCCCGAGACCCAGTACTTC. This gives the protein CASRVQGPETQYF.

This clone was counted a few times. The genes are TRBV7-9 and TRBJ1-1; D might be TRBD1 (5 bases). In germline, CDR1 is SEHNR, CDR2 FQNEAQ (reference sequence). CDR3 length equals 15 residues. Trimming removed 1 base from V and 1 base from J, with 10 bases in between. Here the CDR3 DNA reads TGTGCCAGCAGCTTAGGGGGCAGCCCGAACACTGAAGCTTTCTTT. Translation: CASSLGGSPNTEAFF.

V gene TRBV29-1 combines with J gene TRBJ1-4; maybe TRBD1 (5 bases). The CDR3 consists of 14 residues. Germline V gene sequence: CDR1 SQVTM, CDR2 ANQGSEA. The V end was cut by 7 bases, the J end by 7 bases, with 19 bases between. Here the CDR3 reads CSAQVGGDGEKLFF. In DNA form, the CDR3 reads TGCAGCGCCCAAGTGGGGGGTGACGGTGAAAAACTGTTTTTT.